This T cell receptor beta chain was observed in a study of T cells in Graves' hyperthyroidism and ophthalmopathy. For this clonotype: Antigen: not known.

Findings and limits, study-wide: Stable hyperthyroidism was told apart from ophthalmopathy by a model built on 13 V-J features. The model foresaw ophthalmopathy a median approximately 6.1 months prior to onset.

The CDR3 regions of TCR beta were amplified from RNA transcripts. An initial round of RT-PCR targeting the TCR CDR3 relied on the HTBI primer set. TCRdb re-analysed the multiplex PCR reads in MiXCR, keeping a single row per CDR3 protein. The repertoire holds 350,000 or so distinct CDR3 sequences, with around a fifth as singletons. This TCR was sampled from a woman aged 50 to 60 with Graves' hyperthyroidism. The sequenced sample consisted of blood.

The CDR3 DNA reads TGTGCCACCAGCAGCAGGGACGGTGGCTACACCTTC. Translated: CATSSRDGGYTF. This chain links TRBV15 with TRBJ1-2, with D maybe TRBD1 (5 bases). Trimming removed 3 bases at V and 7 bases at J, with 9 bases between. The CDR3 runs to 12 residues. Germline CDR1 is LNHNV and CDR2 is YYDKDF (reference sequence).